The rows below give T cell receptor beta chains drawn from one sample of a study of cytomegalovirus exposure and HLA in healthy donors. Measured with immunoSEQ multiplex PCR; TCRdb has only the in-frame clones, and not every one. The table shows about 240,000 clones, with 86% occurring only once. Sequencing used PBMCs. All receptors come from a woman aged 30 to 39 in good health and CMV-seropositive. Each CDR3 is given with its conserved first and last residue. A D gene is named only where the DNA matches it firmly. Clone size appears in some rows only: once, few, many, or a class for an expanded clone.

d_gene: TRBD1; abundance: once; j_gene: TRBJ1-1; v_gene: TRBV28; CDR3aa: CASSWGTANTEAFF; CDR3nt: TGTGCCAGCAGCTGGGGGACAGCGAACACTGAAGCTTTCTTT
d_gene: .; abundance: once; j_gene: TRBJ1-1; v_gene: TRBV4-1; CDR3aa: CASRYTGEAFF; CDR3nt: TGCGCCAGCAGGTATACGGGTGAAGCTTTCTTT
d_gene: TRBD1; abundance: few; j_gene: TRBJ2-7; v_gene: TRBV2; CDR3aa: CASRAGTGGSYEQYF; CDR3nt: TGTGCCAGCAGGGCCGGGACAGGGGGCTCCTACGAGCAGTACTTC
d_gene: TRBD1; abundance: .; j_gene: TRBJ2-2; v_gene: TRBV6-5; CDR3aa: CASRTGTGNTGELFF; CDR3nt: TGTGCCAGCAGAACCGGGACAGGGAACACCGGGGAGCTGTTTTTT
d_gene: TRBD1; abundance: once; j_gene: TRBJ1-1; v_gene: TRBV28; CDR3aa: CASSYGGQNSKVNTEAFF; CDR3nt: TGTGCCAGCAGTTATGGGGGACAGAATTCGAAGGTGAACACTGAAGCTTTCTTT
d_gene: .; abundance: .; j_gene: TRBJ2-7; v_gene: TRBV7-9; CDR3aa: CASSSPLNREPYEQYF; CDR3nt: TGTGCCAGCAGCTCTCCGTTAAACAGGGAACCCTACGAGCAGTACTTC
d_gene: TRBD1; abundance: .; j_gene: TRBJ2-3; v_gene: TRBV6-6; CDR3aa: CASTEQGRTDTQYF; CDR3nt: TGTGCCAGCACCGAACAGGGGCGAACAGATACGCAGTATTTT
d_gene: .; abundance: .; j_gene: TRBJ2-1; v_gene: TRBV29-1; CDR3aa: CSARDSRSGMLQFF; CDR3nt: TGCAGCGCCCGGGACAGCCGTAGCGGGATGCTACAGTTCTTC
d_gene: .; abundance: .; j_gene: TRBJ1-2; v_gene: TRBV11-2; CDR3aa: CASSLDTGYGYTF; CDR3nt: TGTGCCAGCAGCTTAGATACAGGGTATGGCTACACCTTC
d_gene: TRBD2; abundance: .; j_gene: TRBJ2-7; v_gene: TRBV9; CDR3aa: CASSTSSGMEEQYF; CDR3nt: TGTGCCAGCAGTACCTCTAGCGGGATGGAGGAGCAGTACTTC
d_gene: TRBD2; abundance: once; j_gene: TRBJ2-5; v_gene: TRBV9; CDR3aa: CASSVGTSVNQETQYF; CDR3nt: TGTGCCAGCAGCGTTGGGACTAGCGTAAACCAAGAGACCCAGTACTTC
d_gene: .; abundance: .; j_gene: TRBJ2-2; v_gene: TRBV6-4; CDR3aa: CASSPGQRDTGELFF; CDR3nt: TGTGCCAGCAGCCCGGGACAAAGGGACACCGGGGAGCTGTTTTTT
d_gene: TRBD1; abundance: .; j_gene: TRBJ1-1; v_gene: TRBV5-4; CDR3aa: CASSDDRVQSEAFF; CDR3nt: TGTGCCAGCAGTGACGACAGGGTCCAATCTGAAGCTTTCTTT
d_gene: .; abundance: .; j_gene: TRBJ2-7; v_gene: TRBV27; CDR3aa: CASSSTPQEQYF; CDR3nt: TGTGCCAGCAGTTCCACCCCTCAGGAGCAGTACTTC
d_gene: TRBD2; abundance: .; j_gene: TRBJ2-1; v_gene: TRBV6-5; CDR3aa: CASSPSSGVNEQFF; CDR3nt: TGTGCCAGCAGTCCGTCTAGCGGGGTTAATGAGCAGTTCTTC
d_gene: .; abundance: .; j_gene: TRBJ2-7; v_gene: TRBV19; CDR3aa: CASSIEYAWEQYF; CDR3nt: TGTGCCAGTAGTATTGAGTATGCTTGGGAGCAGTACTTC
d_gene: TRBD1; abundance: .; j_gene: TRBJ1-4; v_gene: TRBV5-4; CDR3aa: CASSQDRGREKLFF; CDR3nt: TGTGCCAGCAGCCAGGACAGGGGGCGTGAAAAACTGTTTTTT
d_gene: TRBD2; abundance: few; j_gene: TRBJ2-7; v_gene: TRBV4-1; CDR3aa: CASSHLGTGGYEQYF; CDR3nt: TGCGCCAGCAGCCACCTCGGAACGGGAGGGTACGAGCAGTACTTC
d_gene: .; abundance: .; j_gene: TRBJ1-2; v_gene: TRBV6-1; CDR3aa: CASSPTGDYGYTF; CDR3nt: TGTGCCAGCAGTCCGACAGGAGACTATGGCTACACCTTC
d_gene: TRBD2; abundance: .; j_gene: TRBJ2-2; v_gene: TRBV2; CDR3aa: CATQPGLVSSGELFF; CDR3nt: TGTGCCACCCAACCGGGACTAGTGAGTTCCGGGGAGCTGTTTTTT
d_gene: .; abundance: .; j_gene: TRBJ2-5; v_gene: TRBV5-1; CDR3aa: CASSLAVQETQYF; CDR3nt: TGCGCCAGCAGTTTAGCGGTCCAAGAGACCCAGTACTTC
d_gene: .; abundance: .; j_gene: TRBJ2-1; v_gene: TRBV30; CDR3aa: CAWSVTGGSYNEQFF; CDR3nt: TGTGCCTGGAGTGTAACCGGGGGCTCCTACAATGAGCAGTTCTTC
d_gene: .; abundance: .; j_gene: TRBJ1-3; v_gene: TRBV28; CDR3aa: CASSPAQVGRNTIYF; CDR3nt: TGTGCCAGCAGTCCGGCGCAGGTCGGCAGAAACACCATATATTTT
d_gene: TRBD2; abundance: .; j_gene: TRBJ2-2; v_gene: TRBV5-1; CDR3aa: CASSLMGGRNTGELFF; CDR3nt: TGCGCCAGCAGCTTGATGGGGGGGAGGAACACCGGGGAGCTGTTTTTT
d_gene: TRBD1; abundance: once; j_gene: TRBJ1-2; v_gene: TRBV7-8; CDR3aa: CASSVQPGQGWGYTF; CDR3nt: TGTGCCAGCAGCGTCCAACCGGGACAGGGTTGGGGCTACACCTTC
d_gene: .; abundance: .; j_gene: TRBJ2-5; v_gene: TRBV6-5; CDR3aa: CASSKRTAEETQYF; CDR3nt: TGTGCCAGCAGTAAAAGGACAGCCGAAGAGACCCAGTACTTC
d_gene: .; abundance: .; j_gene: TRBJ1-4; v_gene: TRBV27; CDR3aa: CASSGLSGFNEKLFF; CDR3nt: TGTGCCAGCAGTGGCCTGTCAGGGTTTAATGAAAAACTGTTTTTT
d_gene: .; abundance: .; j_gene: TRBJ2-7; v_gene: TRBV5-1; CDR3aa: CASSLPEKTYEQYF; CDR3nt: TGCGCCAGCAGCTTGCCAGAAAAAACCTACGAGCAGTACTTC
d_gene: .; abundance: .; j_gene: TRBJ1-2; v_gene: TRBV7-9; CDR3aa: CASSSFRTTNYGYTF; CDR3nt: TGTGCCAGCAGCTCTTTCCGGACAACTAACTATGGCTACACCTTC
d_gene: TRBD2; abundance: .; j_gene: TRBJ2-5; v_gene: TRBV7-6; CDR3aa: CASRFLAGQTFQETQYF; CDR3nt: TGTGCCAGCAGATTCCTAGCGGGACAGACTTTCCAAGAGACCCAGTACTTC
d_gene: TRBD1; abundance: .; j_gene: TRBJ2-3; v_gene: TRBV12-5; CDR3aa: CASGLVLDRSTDTQYF; CDR3nt: TGTGCTAGTGGTTTGGTACTGGACAGGAGCACAGATACGCAGTATTTT
d_gene: .; abundance: .; j_gene: TRBJ2-7; v_gene: TRBV28; CDR3aa: CASSQTPPKGEQYF; CDR3nt: TGTGCCAGCTCCCAAACCCCCCCCAAGGGGGAGCAGTACTTC
d_gene: .; abundance: .; j_gene: TRBJ1-1; v_gene: TRBV4-1; CDR3aa: CASSQAQGMNTEAFF; CDR3nt: TGCGCCAGCAGCCAAGCACAGGGCATGAACACTGAAGCTTTCTTT
d_gene: .; abundance: once; j_gene: TRBJ1-3; v_gene: TRBV27; CDR3aa: CASSLSTGVDTIYF; CDR3nt: TGTGCCAGCAGTTTGTCGACGGGGGTGGACACCATATATTTT
d_gene: TRBD2; abundance: .; j_gene: TRBJ2-1; v_gene: TRBV4-2; CDR3aa: CASSRVPGGSATEQFF; CDR3nt: TGTGCCAGCAGCCGGGTCCCTGGCGGGAGTGCTACTGAGCAGTTCTTC
d_gene: TRBD1; abundance: .; j_gene: TRBJ2-5; v_gene: TRBV10-3; CDR3aa: CAISESRGQETQYF; CDR3nt: TGTGCCATCAGTGAGTCCAGGGGGCAGGAGACCCAGTACTTC
d_gene: TRBD2; abundance: .; j_gene: TRBJ2-1; v_gene: TRBV10-3; CDR3aa: CAISGSQREAEQFF; CDR3nt: TGTGCCATCAGTGGCTCCCAGCGGGAGGCTGAGCAGTTCTTC
d_gene: TRBD1; abundance: .; j_gene: TRBJ2-3; v_gene: TRBV7-3; CDR3aa: CASSPQGAVTDTQYF; CDR3nt: TGTGCCAGCAGCCCCCAGGGGGCCGTTACAGATACGCAGTATTTT
d_gene: TRBD1; abundance: .; j_gene: TRBJ2-7; v_gene: TRBV7-6; CDR3aa: CASSSPGQGTFYEQYF; CDR3nt: TGTGCCAGCAGCTCCCCGGGACAGGGGACTTTCTACGAGCAGTACTTC
d_gene: .; abundance: .; j_gene: TRBJ1-4; v_gene: TRBV5-1; CDR3aa: CASSPDSYNEKLFF; CDR3nt: TGCGCCAGCAGCCCCGACAGCTATAATGAAAAACTGTTTTTT
d_gene: TRBD1; abundance: .; j_gene: TRBJ2-3; v_gene: TRBV19; CDR3aa: CASRDRGSTDTQYF; CDR3nt: TGTGCCAGTAGGGACAGGGGGAGCACAGATACGCAGTATTTT
d_gene: .; abundance: .; j_gene: TRBJ1-4; v_gene: TRBV5-5; CDR3aa: CASSFEGEKLFF; CDR3nt: TGTGCCAGCAGCTTCGAGGGTGAAAAACTGTTTTTT
d_gene: TRBD1; abundance: .; j_gene: TRBJ1-2; v_gene: TRBV7-9; CDR3aa: CASSPAGQGLANYGYTF; CDR3nt: TGTGCCAGCAGCCCGGCGGGACAGGGACTAGCTAACTATGGCTACACCTTC
d_gene: .; abundance: few; j_gene: TRBJ2-7; v_gene: TRBV2; CDR3aa: CASSDRGYEQYF; CDR3nt: TGTGCCAGCAGTGACAGGGGATACGAGCAGTACTTC
d_gene: TRBD1; abundance: .; j_gene: TRBJ2-2; v_gene: TRBV6-1; CDR3aa: CASSAQGADYTGELFF; CDR3nt: TGTGCCAGCAGTGCACAGGGGGCCGACTACACCGGGGAGCTGTTTTTT
d_gene: TRBD2; abundance: .; j_gene: TRBJ2-7; v_gene: TRBV27; CDR3aa: CASSSRPPGGFYEQYF; CDR3nt: TGTGCCAGCAGTTCCCGCCCCCCGGGAGGTTTCTACGAGCAGTACTTC
d_gene: TRBD2; abundance: .; j_gene: TRBJ2-7; v_gene: TRBV18; CDR3aa: CASSPGTSGRSEQYF; CDR3nt: TGTGCCAGCTCACCAGGGACTAGCGGGAGAAGCGAGCAGTACTTC
d_gene: .; abundance: .; j_gene: TRBJ2-3; v_gene: TRBV5-1; CDR3aa: CASSLVVRDTDTQYF; CDR3nt: TGCGCCAGCAGCTTGGTCGTCCGGGACACAGATACGCAGTATTTT
d_gene: .; abundance: .; j_gene: TRBJ2-7; v_gene: TRBV4-1; CDR3aa: CASSQDQGPARWGLEQYF; CDR3nt: TGCGCCAGCAGCCAAGATCAGGGTCCAGCCCGGTGGGGTTTGGAGCAGTACTTC
d_gene: TRBD2; abundance: .; j_gene: TRBJ2-1; v_gene: TRBV6-5; CDR3aa: CASSYSLAGSYNEQFF; CDR3nt: TGTGCCAGCAGTTACTCCCTAGCGGGATCGTACAATGAGCAGTTCTTC
d_gene: .; abundance: few; j_gene: TRBJ1-2; v_gene: TRBV6-5; CDR3aa: CASSTGDKIYGYTF; CDR3nt: TGTGCCAGCAGTACAGGAGATAAGATTTATGGCTACACCTTC
d_gene: TRBD1; abundance: .; j_gene: TRBJ1-3; v_gene: TRBV30; CDR3aa: CAWSGTGAGNTIYF; CDR3nt: TGTGCCTGGAGTGGGACAGGGGCTGGAAACACCATATATTTT
d_gene: TRBD2; abundance: .; j_gene: TRBJ2-1; v_gene: TRBV7-6; CDR3aa: CASSDFRLAGYNEQFF; CDR3nt: TGTGCCAGCAGCGACTTCAGACTAGCGGGATACAATGAGCAGTTCTTC